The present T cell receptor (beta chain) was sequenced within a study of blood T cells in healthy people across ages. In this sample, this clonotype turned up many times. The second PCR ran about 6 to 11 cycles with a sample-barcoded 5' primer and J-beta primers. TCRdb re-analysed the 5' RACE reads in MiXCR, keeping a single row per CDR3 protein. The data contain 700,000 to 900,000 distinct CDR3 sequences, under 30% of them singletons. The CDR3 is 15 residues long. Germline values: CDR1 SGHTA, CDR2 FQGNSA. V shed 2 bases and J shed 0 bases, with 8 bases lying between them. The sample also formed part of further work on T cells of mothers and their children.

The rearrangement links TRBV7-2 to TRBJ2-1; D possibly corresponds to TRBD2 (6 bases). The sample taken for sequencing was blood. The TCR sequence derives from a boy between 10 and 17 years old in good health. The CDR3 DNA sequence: TGTGCCAGCAGCTTACGGGGGAGCTCCTACAATGAGCAGTTCTTC. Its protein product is CASSLRGSSYNEQFF.